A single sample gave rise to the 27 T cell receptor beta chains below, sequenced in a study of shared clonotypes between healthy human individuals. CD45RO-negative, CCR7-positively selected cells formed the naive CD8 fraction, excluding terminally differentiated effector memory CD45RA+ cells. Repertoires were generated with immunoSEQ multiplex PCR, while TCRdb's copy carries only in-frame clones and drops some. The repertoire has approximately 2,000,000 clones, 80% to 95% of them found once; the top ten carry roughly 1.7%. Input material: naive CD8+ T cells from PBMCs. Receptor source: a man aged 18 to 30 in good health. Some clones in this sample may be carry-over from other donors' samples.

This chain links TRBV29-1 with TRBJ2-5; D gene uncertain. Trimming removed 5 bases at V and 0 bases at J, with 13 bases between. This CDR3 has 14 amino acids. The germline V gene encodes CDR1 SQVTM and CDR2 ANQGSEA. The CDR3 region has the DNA TGCAGCGTTTGGCTCGCGGAGTACCAAGAGACCCAGTACTTC. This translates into CSVWLAEYQETQYF.

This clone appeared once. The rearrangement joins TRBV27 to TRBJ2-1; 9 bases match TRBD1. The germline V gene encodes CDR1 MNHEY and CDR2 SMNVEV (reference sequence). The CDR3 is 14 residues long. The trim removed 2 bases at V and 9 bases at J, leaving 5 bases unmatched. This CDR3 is CASSLRTGAGEQFF. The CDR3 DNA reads TGTGCCAGCAGTTTAAGGACAGGGGCGGGTGAGCAGTTCTTC.

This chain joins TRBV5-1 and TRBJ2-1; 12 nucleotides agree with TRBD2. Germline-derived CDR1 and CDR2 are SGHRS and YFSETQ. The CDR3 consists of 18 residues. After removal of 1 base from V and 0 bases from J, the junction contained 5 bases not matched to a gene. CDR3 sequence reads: CASSLRLAGVLSYNEQFF. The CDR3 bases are TGCGCCAGCAGCTTGAGACTAGCGGGAGTCCTCTCCTACAATGAGCAGTTCTTC.

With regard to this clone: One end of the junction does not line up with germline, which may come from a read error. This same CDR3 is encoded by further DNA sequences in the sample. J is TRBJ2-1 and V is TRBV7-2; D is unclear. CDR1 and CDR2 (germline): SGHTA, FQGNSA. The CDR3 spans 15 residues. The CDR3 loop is CASSLERSSYNEQFF. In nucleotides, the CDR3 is TGTGCCAGCAGCTTAGAACGGAGCTCCTATAATGAGCAGTTCTTC.

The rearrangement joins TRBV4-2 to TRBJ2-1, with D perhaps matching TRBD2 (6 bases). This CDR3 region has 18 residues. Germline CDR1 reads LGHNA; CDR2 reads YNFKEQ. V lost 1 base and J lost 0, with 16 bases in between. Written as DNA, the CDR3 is TGTGCCAGCAGCCAAGGGACTACAAGATTGAGCTCCTACAATGAGCAGTTCTTC. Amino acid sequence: CASSQGTTRLSSYNEQFF.

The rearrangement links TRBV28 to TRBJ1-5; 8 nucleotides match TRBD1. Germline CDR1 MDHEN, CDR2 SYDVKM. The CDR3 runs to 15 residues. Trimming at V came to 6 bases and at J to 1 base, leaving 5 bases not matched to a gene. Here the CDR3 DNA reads TGTGCCAGCAGACTTCCAGGGGGCAGCAATCAGCCCCAGCATTTT. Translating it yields CASRLPGGSNQPQHF.

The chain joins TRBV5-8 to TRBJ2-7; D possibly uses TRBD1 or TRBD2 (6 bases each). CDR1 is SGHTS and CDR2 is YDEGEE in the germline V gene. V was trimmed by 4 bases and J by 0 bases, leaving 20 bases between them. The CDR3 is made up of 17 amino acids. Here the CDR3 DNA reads TGTGCCAGCAGCCCCAACCGGCGGGACACTAACTCCTACGAGCAGTACTTC. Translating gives CASSPNRRDTNSYEQYF. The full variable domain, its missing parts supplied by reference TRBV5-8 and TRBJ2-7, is EAGVTQSPTHLIKTRGQQATLRCSPISGHTSVYWYQQALGLGLQFLLWYDEGEERNRGNFPPRFSGRQFPNYSSELNVNALELEDSALYLCASSPNRRDTNSYEQYFGPGTRLTVT.

The CDR3, as DNA: TGTGCCAGTCTCGGGGGGTTTAGCACAGATACGCAGTATTTT. Its translation: CASLGGFSTDTQYF. The chain carries TRBV6-1 and TRBJ2-3, with TRBD2 matching over 7 bases. This CDR3 region has 14 residues. V shed 9 bases and J 0 bases; nucleotides not matched to a gene: 6. Germline CDR1 and CDR2: MNHNS and SASEGT.

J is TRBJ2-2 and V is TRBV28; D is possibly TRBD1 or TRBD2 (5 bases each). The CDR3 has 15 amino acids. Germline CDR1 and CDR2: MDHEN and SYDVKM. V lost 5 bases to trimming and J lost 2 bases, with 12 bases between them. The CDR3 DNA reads TGTGCCAGCAGTGAGGGGACCACAAACACCGGGGAGCTGTTTTTT. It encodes CASSEGTTNTGELFF.

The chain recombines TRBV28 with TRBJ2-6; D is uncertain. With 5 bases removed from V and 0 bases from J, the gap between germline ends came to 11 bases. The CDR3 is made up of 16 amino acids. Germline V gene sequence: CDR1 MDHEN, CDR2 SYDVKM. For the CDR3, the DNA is TGTGCCAGCAGTCCCTGGTCAGACTCTGGGGCCAACGTCCTGACTTTC. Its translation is CASSPWSDSGANVLTF.

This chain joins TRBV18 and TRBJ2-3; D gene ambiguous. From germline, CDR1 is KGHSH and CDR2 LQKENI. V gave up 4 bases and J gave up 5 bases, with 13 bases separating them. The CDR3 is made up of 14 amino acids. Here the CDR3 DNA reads TGTGCCAGCTCACTAGCATCATCGGTAGATACGCAGTATTTT. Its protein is CASSLASSVDTQYF.

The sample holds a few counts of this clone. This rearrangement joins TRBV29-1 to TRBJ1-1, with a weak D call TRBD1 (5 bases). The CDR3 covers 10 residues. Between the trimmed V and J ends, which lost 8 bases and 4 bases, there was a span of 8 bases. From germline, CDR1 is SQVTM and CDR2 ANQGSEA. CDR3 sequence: CSSGGTEAFF. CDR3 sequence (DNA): TGCAGCTCGGGGGGCACTGAAGCTTTCTTT.

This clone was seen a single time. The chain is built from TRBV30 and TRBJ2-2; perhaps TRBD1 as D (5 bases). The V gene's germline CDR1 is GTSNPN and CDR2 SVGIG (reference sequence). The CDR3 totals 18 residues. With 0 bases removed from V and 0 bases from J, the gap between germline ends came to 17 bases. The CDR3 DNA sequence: TGTGCCTGGAGTGTACGTAACAGGCTTAGCTCGAACACCGGGGAGCTGTTTTTT. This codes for CAWSVRNRLSSNTGELFF.

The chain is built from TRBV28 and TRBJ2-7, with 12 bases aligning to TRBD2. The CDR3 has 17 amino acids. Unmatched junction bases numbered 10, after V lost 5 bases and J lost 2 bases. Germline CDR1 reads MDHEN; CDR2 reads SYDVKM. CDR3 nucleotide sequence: TGTGCCAGCAGTGGAGGGACTAGCGGGCCAACCCCCTACGAGCAGTACTTC. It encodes CASSGGTSGPTPYEQYF.

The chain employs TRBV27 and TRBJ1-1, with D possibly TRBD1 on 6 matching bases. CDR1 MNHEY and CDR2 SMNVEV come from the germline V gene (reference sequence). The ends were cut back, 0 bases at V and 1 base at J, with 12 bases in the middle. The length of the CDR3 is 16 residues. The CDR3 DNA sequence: TGTGCCAGCAGTTTATCATCAGGGGCCACGAACACTGAAGCTTTCTTT. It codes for CASSLSSGATNTEAFF.

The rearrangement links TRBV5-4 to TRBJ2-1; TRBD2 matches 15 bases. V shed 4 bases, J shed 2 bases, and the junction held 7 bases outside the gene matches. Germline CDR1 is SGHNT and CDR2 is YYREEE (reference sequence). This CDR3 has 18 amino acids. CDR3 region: CASSPFWTSGRAYNEQFF. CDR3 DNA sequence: TGTGCCAGCAGCCCTTTCTGGACTAGCGGGAGGGCCTACAATGAGCAGTTCTTC.

CDR3 amino acids: CASTRRGLTNTDTQYF. The CDR3 nucleotides are TGCGCCAGCACCCGAAGGGGACTCACTAACACAGATACGCAGTATTTT. The chain has TRBV10-1 and TRBJ2-3; possibly TRBD2 for D (6 bases). CDR1 is WNHNN and CDR2 is SYGVQD in the germline V gene (reference sequence). CDR3 length: 16 residues. V lost 7 bases and J 2 bases, leaving 19 bases between the germline ends.

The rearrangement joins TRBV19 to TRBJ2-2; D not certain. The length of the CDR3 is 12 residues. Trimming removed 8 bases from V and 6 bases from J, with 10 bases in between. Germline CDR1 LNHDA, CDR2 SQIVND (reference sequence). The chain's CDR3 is CASLAVAGELFF. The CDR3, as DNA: TGTGCCAGTTTGGCAGTGGCCGGGGAGCTGTTTTTT.

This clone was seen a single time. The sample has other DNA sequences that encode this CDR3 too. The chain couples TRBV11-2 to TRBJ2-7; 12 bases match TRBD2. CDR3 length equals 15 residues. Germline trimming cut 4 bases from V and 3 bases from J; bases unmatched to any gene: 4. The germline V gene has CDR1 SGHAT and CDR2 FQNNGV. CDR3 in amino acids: CASSSGTSGYYEQYF. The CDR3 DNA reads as TGTGCCAGCAGCTCTGGGACTAGCGGGTACTACGAGCAGTACTTC.

The CDR3 DNA sequence: TGTGCCAGCGCCTCCTGGACGGGCTTGAACACTGAAGCTTTCTTT. It is translated as CASASWTGLNTEAFF. V usage is TRBV27 and J usage is TRBJ1-1; D is undetermined. V lost 8 bases to trimming and J lost 0 bases, with 16 bases between them. The germline V gene encodes CDR1 MNHEY and CDR2 SMNVEV (reference sequence). This CDR3 has 15 residues.

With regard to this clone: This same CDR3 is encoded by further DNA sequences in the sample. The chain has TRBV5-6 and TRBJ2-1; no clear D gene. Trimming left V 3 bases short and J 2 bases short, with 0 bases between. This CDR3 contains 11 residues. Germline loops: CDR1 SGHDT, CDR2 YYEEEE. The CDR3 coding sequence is TGTGCCAGCAGCTCCTACAATGAGCAGTTCTTC. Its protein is CASSSYNEQFF.

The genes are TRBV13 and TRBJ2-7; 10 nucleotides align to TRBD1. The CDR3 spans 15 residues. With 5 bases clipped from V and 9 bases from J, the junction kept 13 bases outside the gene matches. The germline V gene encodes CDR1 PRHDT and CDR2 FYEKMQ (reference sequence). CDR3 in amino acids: CASSPPGTGARVQYF. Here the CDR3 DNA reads TGTGCCAGCAGCCCCCCCGGGACAGGGGCTCGGGTGCAGTACTTC.

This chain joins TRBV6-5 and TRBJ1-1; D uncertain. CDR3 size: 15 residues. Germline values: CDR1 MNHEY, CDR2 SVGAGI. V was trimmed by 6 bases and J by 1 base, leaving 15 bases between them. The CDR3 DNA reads TGTGCCAGCAGCCTCAACCCGGACCCGAACACTGAAGCTTTCTTT. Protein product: CASSLNPDPNTEAFF.

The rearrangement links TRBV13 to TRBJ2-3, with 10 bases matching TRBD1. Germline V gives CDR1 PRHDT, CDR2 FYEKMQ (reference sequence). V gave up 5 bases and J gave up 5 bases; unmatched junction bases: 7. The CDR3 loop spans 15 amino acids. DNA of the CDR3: TGTGCCAGCAGCCCTTCGGGACAGGGGATAGATACGCAGTATTTT. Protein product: CASSPSGQGIDTQYF.

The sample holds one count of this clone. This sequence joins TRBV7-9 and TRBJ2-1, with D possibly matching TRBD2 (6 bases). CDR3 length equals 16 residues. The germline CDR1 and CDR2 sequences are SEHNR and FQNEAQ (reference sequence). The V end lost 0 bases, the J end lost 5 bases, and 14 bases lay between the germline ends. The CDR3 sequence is CASSLAAGGIHNEQFF. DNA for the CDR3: TGTGCCAGCAGCTTAGCGGCAGGAGGGATCCACAATGAGCAGTTCTTC. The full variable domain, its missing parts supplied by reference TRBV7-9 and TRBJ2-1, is DTGVSQNPRHKITKRGQNVTFRCDPISEHNRLYWYRQTLGQGPEFLTYFQNEAQLEKSRLLSDRFSAERPKGSFSTLEIQRTEQGDSAMYLCASSLAAGGIHNEQFFGPGTRLTVL.

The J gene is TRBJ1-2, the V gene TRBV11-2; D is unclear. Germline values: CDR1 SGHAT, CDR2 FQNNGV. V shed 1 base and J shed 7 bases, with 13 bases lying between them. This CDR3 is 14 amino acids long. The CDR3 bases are TGTGCCAGCAGCTTAGTTGGGCCCAAGGGTGGCTACACCTTC. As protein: CASSLVGPKGGYTF.

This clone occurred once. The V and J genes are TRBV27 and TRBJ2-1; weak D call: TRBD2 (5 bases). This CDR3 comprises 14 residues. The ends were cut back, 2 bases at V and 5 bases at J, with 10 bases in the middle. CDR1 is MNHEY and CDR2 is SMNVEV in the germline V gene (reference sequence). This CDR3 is CASSLTGTHNEQFF. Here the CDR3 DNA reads TGTGCCAGCAGTTTAACGGGAACTCACAATGAGCAGTTCTTC.